Below are 23 T cell receptor beta chains sequenced from a single sample in a study of blood T cell repertoires in COVID-19. Produced via immunoSEQ multiplex PCR; TCRdb's table is partial and in-frame only. The sample yields about 300,000 clones, approximately 89% seen once. Sequenced input: PBMCs or T cells enriched from blood (not recorded which). Receptors originate from a woman aged 45-65 years who had been exposed to COVID-19.

This clone showed up just once. This chain connects TRBV28 to TRBJ1-5; perhaps TRBD1 as D (5 bases). The germline gives CDR1 MDHEN, CDR2 SYDVKM. This CDR3 comprises 11 residues. Trimming pared 6 bases from V and 6 bases from J, leaving 6 bases between. For the CDR3, the DNA is TGTGCCAGCAGCGGGGGTCAGCCCCAGCATTTT. The encoded protein is CASSGGQPQHF.

The CDR3: CASSLLLADQETQYF. CDR3 bases: TGTGCCAGCAGCTTACTCCTAGCGGACCAAGAGACCCAGTACTTC. This chain joins TRBV7-9 and TRBJ2-5; 7 positions agree with TRBD2. In germline, CDR1 is SEHNR, CDR2 FQNEAQ (reference sequence). The CDR3 is 15 residues long. The junction had 3 bases not matched to a gene; V was cut back by 2 bases and J by 0 bases.

V is TRBV7-9 and J is TRBJ1-3; unclear D gene. Germline V gene lookup returns CDR1 SEHNR and CDR2 FQNEAQ (reference sequence). This CDR3 region has 15 residues. V was cut by 1 base and J by 0 bases, with 7 bases left in between. CDR3 nucleotides: TGTGCCAGCAGCTTAGTTACAGACTCTGGAAACACCATATATTTT. Its protein is CASSLVTDSGNTIYF.

About this clone: Other DNA sequences from this sample encode an identical CDR3 as well. The rearrangement uses TRBV4-1 and TRBJ1-1; D not certain. The V and J ends lost 2 bases and 1 base respectively, with 5 bases between them. CDR1 MGHRA and CDR2 YSYEKL come from the germline V gene. This CDR3 region has 13 residues. CDR3 in DNA: TGCGCCAGCAGCCAATACGGGAACACTGAAGCTTTCTTT. This sequence encodes CASSQYGNTEAFF.

J is TRBJ2-7 and V is TRBV5-5, with TRBD1 identical over 7 bases. Germline loops: CDR1 SGHKS, CDR2 YYEKEE (reference sequence). The CDR3 is 14 amino acids. Losses at the gene ends were 4 bases for V and 4 bases for J; bases not matched to a gene: 8. CDR3 residues: CASSLGTDIYEQYF. The CDR3 DNA is TGTGCCAGCAGCCTTGGGACAGACATATACGAGCAGTACTTC.

The table lists this clone with a count of one. The rearrangement links TRBV5-1 to TRBJ1-2, with D maybe TRBD1 (5 bases). Germline CDR1 is SGHRS and CDR2 is YFSETQ. The V end lost 3 bases, the J end lost 4 bases, and 16 bases lay between the germline ends. The CDR3 sequence is 15 residues long. The CDR3 loop is CASSSGSPQGYGYTF. CDR3 nucleotide sequence: TGCGCCAGCAGCTCCGGGAGCCCGCAGGGCTATGGCTACACCTTC.

As to this clone: The identical CDR3 is also encoded by other nucleotide sequences in the sample. This chain links TRBV28 with TRBJ2-7; no firm D call. Per the germline V gene, CDR1 is MDHEN and CDR2 is SYDVKM. Trimming stripped 2 bases from V and 2 bases from J, with 4 bases between. The CDR3 has 12 amino acids. CDR3 coding DNA: TGTGCCAGCAGTTTAGCGGCCTACGAGCAGTACTTC. This translates into CASSLAAYEQYF.

The CDR3 nucleotides read TGTGCCAGCAGTTTTTGGGGGGCCGGGGAGCTGTTTTTT. Translated: CASSFWGAGELFF. The chain links TRBV12-3 or TRBV12-4 to TRBJ2-2; possibly TRBD2 for D (6 bases). Trimming cost V 3 bases and J 6 bases, with 8 bases left between them. CDR3 length: 13 residues.

The chain employs TRBV20-1 and TRBJ1-2; TRBD1 agrees at 7 bases. The length of the CDR3 is 14 residues. The ends lost 3 bases at V and 7 bases at J; junction bases unmatched: 11. Germline V gives CDR1 DFQATT, CDR2 SNEGSKA (reference sequence). CDR3 region: CSASRGQGESGYTF. Written as DNA, the CDR3 is TGCAGTGCTAGTAGGGGTCAGGGGGAGAGTGGCTACACCTTC.

This clone was seen a few times. The CDR3 sequence is CASRGQGRETQYF. The CDR3 nucleotides are TGTGCCAGCAGGGGACAGGGCAGGGAGACCCAGTACTTC. This sequence joins TRBV28 and TRBJ2-5; 9 nucleotides align to TRBD1. Germline trimming cut 6 bases from V and 5 bases from J; bases unmatched to any gene: 4. The CDR3 sequence is 13 residues long. Germline CDR1 MDHEN, CDR2 SYDVKM.

CDR3 bases: TGCAGTGCTAGAGATCGTGAGACCCAGTACTTC. This translates into CSARDRETQYF. The rearrangement joins TRBV20-1 to TRBJ2-5; no definite D call. The germline V gene encodes CDR1 DFQATT and CDR2 SNEGSKA (reference sequence). V was trimmed by 0 bases and J by 5 bases, leaving 4 bases between them. This CDR3 region has 11 residues.

This rearrangement joins TRBV5-1 to TRBJ2-7; TRBD2 matches 10 bases. The CDR3 consists of 17 residues. Germline values: CDR1 SGHRS, CDR2 YFSETQ. Losses at the gene ends were 0 bases for V and 0 bases for J; bases not matched to a gene: 6. Here the CDR3 DNA reads TGCGCCAGCAGCTTGGGTGGACTAGCGGCGAACTCCTACGAGCAGTACTTC. Translating gives CASSLGGLAANSYEQYF.

The CDR3 DNA is TGTGCCAGTAGACCGACAGGGCCGAACACTGAAGCTTTCTTT. This gives the protein CASRPTGPNTEAFF. The chain couples TRBV19 to TRBJ1-1, with TRBD1 identical over 7 bases. The trim removed 6 bases at V and 1 base at J, leaving 5 bases unmatched. The germline CDR1 and CDR2 sequences are LNHDA and SQIVND (reference sequence). The CDR3 is made up of 14 amino acids.

The chain joins TRBV18 to TRBJ1-1, with a weak D call TRBD1 (5 bases). V lost 6 bases and J 1 base, leaving 12 bases between the germline ends. The CDR3 extends over 14 amino acids. Germline V gene lookup returns CDR1 KGHSH and CDR2 LQKENI. The CDR3: CASSPGLTNTEAFF. The CDR3, as DNA: TGTGCCAGCTCCCCGGGACTCACGAACACTGAAGCTTTCTTT. The full variable domain, in which reference TRBV18 and TRBJ1-1 provide the parts outside the CDR3, is NAGVMQNPRHLVRRRGQEARLRCSPMKGHSHVYWYRQLPEEGLKFMVYLQKENIIDESGMPKERFSAEFPKEGPSILRIQQVVRGDSAAYFCASSPGLTNTEAFFGQGTRLTVV.

V gene TRBV24-1 combines with J gene TRBJ2-2, with D possibly being TRBD1 (6 bases). The CDR3 contains 16 residues. The ends were cut back, 3 bases at V and 6 bases at J, with 16 bases in the middle. The germline CDR1 and CDR2 sequences are KGHDR and SFDVKD. This CDR3 is CATSDIINRVPGELFF. CDR3 nucleotide sequence: TGTGCCACCAGTGATATAATAAACAGGGTGCCCGGGGAGCTGTTTTTT.

The rearrangement links TRBV5-1 to TRBJ1-2; the match to TRBD1 covers 7 bases. CDR1 and CDR2 (germline): SGHRS, YFSETQ. Trimming at V came to 0 bases and at J to 10 bases, leaving 21 bases not matched to a gene. This CDR3 is 18 amino acids long. In DNA form, the CDR3 reads TGCGCCAGCAGCTTGGTCGCCTATTCTCCCGACAGGGACGAAGACTACACCTTC. Its translation: CASSLVAYSPDRDEDYTF. Variable domain in full (rest from reference TRBV5-1 and TRBJ1-2): KAGVTQTPRYLIKTRGQQVTLSCSPISGHRSVSWYQQTPGQGLQFLFEYFSETQRNKGNFPGRFSGRQFSNSRSEMNVSTLELGDSALYLCASSLVAYSPDRDEDYTFGSGTRLTVV.

CDR3 nucleotide sequence: TGTGCCAGCAGCCAAGTTAGGGGCCACGAGCAGTACTTC. Translating gives CASSQVRGHEQYF. The chain combines TRBV14 with TRBJ2-7; tentatively, D is TRBD1 (5 bases). This CDR3 spans 13 amino acids. Germline CDR1 SGHDN, CDR2 FVKESK. V gave up 1 base and J gave up 5 bases, with 9 bases separating them.

The chain employs TRBV11-2 and TRBJ1-1; 10 bases are shared with TRBD1. V lost 5 bases and J lost 4; bases outside the gene matches: 10. Germline V CDR1 and CDR2: SGHAT, FQNNGV. The CDR3 is made up of 16 amino acids. For the CDR3, the DNA is TGTGCCAGCAGCCCCAGACAGGGGGCAGGAGGCACTGAAGCTTTCTTT. Its protein product is CASSPRQGAGGTEAFF. Filled out from reference TRBV11-2 and TRBJ1-1, the complete variable domain reads EAGVAQSPRYKIIEKRQSVAFWCNPISGHATLYWYQQILGQGPKLLIQFQNNGVVDDSQLPKDRFSAERLKGVDSTLKIQPAKLEDSAVYLCASSPRQGAGGTEAFFGQGTRLTVV.

This chain joins TRBV10-3 and TRBJ1-2; maybe TRBD1 (5 bases). The CDR3 contains 16 residues. Germline V gives CDR1 ENHRY, CDR2 SYGVKD. Trimming removed 0 bases at V and 5 bases at J, with 16 bases between. The CDR3 bases are TGTGCCATCAGTGAGTCTGGGGGGTCCCGGAATTATGGCTACACCTTC. Protein: CAISESGGSRNYGYTF.

The chain joins TRBV5-6 to TRBJ2-7; 8 nucleotides line up with TRBD1. CDR1 and CDR2 (germline): SGHDT, YYEEEE. The V gene end was trimmed by 0 bases and the J gene end by 4 bases; junction bases not matched to a gene: 6. The CDR3 length is 15 residues. CDR3: CASSLAGQGEYEQYF. The CDR3 nucleotides are TGTGCCAGCAGCTTGGCCGGACAGGGTGAATACGAGCAGTACTTC.

This clone was observed once. The rearrangement uses TRBV7-9 and TRBJ1-1; 9 bases match TRBD1. Germline CDR1 SEHNR, CDR2 FQNEAQ (reference sequence). The CDR3 consists of 15 residues. J was trimmed by 3 bases and V by 2 bases; bases with no gene match: 4. CDR3 bases: TGTGCCAGCAGCTTAAGGGGACAGGGATACACTGAAGCTTTCTTT. Amino acids: CASSLRGQGYTEAFF.

This rearrangement joins TRBV5-1 to TRBJ1-2, with TRBD1 identical over 11 bases. Germline-derived CDR1 and CDR2 are SGHRS and YFSETQ. The CDR3 runs to 14 residues. V was clipped by 4 bases and J by 8 bases; unmatched bases: 7. CDR3 sequence reads: CASSSGTGGRGYTF. DNA of the CDR3: TGCGCCAGCAGCAGCGGGACAGGGGGTAGGGGCTACACCTTC. Filled out from reference TRBV5-1 and TRBJ1-2, the complete variable domain reads KAGVTQTPRYLIKTRGQQVTLSCSPISGHRSVSWYQQTPGQGLQFLFEYFSETQRNKGNFPGRFSGRQFSNSRSEMNVSTLELGDSALYLCASSSGTGGRGYTFGSGTRLTVV.

The chain joins TRBV6-1 to TRBJ2-7, with a tentative D call TRBD2 (6 bases). Between the trimmed V and J ends, which lost 3 bases and 2 bases, there was a span of 17 bases. The CDR3 runs 16 residues. Per the germline V gene, CDR1 is MNHNS and CDR2 is SASEGT. The CDR3 DNA follows: TGTGCCAGCAGTGAGTGGAGGGCAGACAAGCCCTACGAGCAGTACTTC. This encodes CASSEWRADKPYEQYF.